This T cell receptor (beta chain) was obtained from a study of blood T cell repertoires in COVID-19. Study-level background: Material from acute and convalescent COVID-19 was sourced from the United States, Italy and Spain. Sample material is recorded as cDNA or gDNA derived from T cells, B-cell-depleted T cells, or PBMCs.

Libraries were prepared by immunoSEQ multiplex PCR; TCRdb keeps only in-frame clonotypes and omits some of them. The sample has under 350,000 clones, around 86% seen once. Losses at the gene ends were 6 bases for V and 5 bases for J; bases not matched to a gene: 4. The CDR3 has 15 amino acids. The germline V gene has CDR1 ENHRY and CDR2 SYGVKD. Participants, 18 to 89 years old, spanned around 25 US areas. This receptor was obtained from a woman in her thirties or forties with acute COVID-19. The gene calls are TRBV10-3 and TRBJ2-3; 14 nucleotides match TRBD2. Specimen: PBMCs or T cells enriched from blood (not recorded which). CDR3 region: CAIRGGLAGGDTQYF. CDR3 DNA sequence: TGTGCCATCAGGGGAGGACTAGCGGGAGGAGATACGCAGTATTTT.